This T cell receptor (beta chain) was captured by sequencing in a study of blood T cell repertoires in COVID-19 (dated by TCRdb to the early 2020s). General notes on the study: The collaborator samples originated in the United States, Italy and Spain and spanned the acute and convalescent phases of COVID-19. A freely available public database, intended as a resource for researchers studying the immune response to SARS-CoV-2, is where the repertoires were released. The sample metadata nearly always contained a de-identified subject ID, COVID-19 status, age in years and sex. Where HLA class I and class II types were available, the types were taken from metadata supplied by the sample provider, not from assay-based typing. Samples came from the ongoing ImmuneRACE study (first 160 participants) plus 1,254 subjects from 6 global collaborators. Deeply sampled blood TCRbeta repertoires from subjects exposed to, actively infected with, or recovered from COVID-19 were included in the dataset. The prospective study material was composed of cDNA or gDNA derived from T cells, B-cell-depleted T cells, or PBMCs.

TCRbeta CDR3 regions were amplified from genomic DNA by means of the immunoSEQ Assay, a bias-controlled multiplex PCR. Processing in the source paper ran as follows. The number of nucleated cells in each sample was estimated from the amplification of reference gene primers within the assay. Sequence reads were collapsed and filtered to measure the absolute abundance of every unique TCRbeta CDR3 rearrangement. For each sample, productive Simpson clonality was calculated by taking the square root of Simpson's diversity index across productive rearrangements. Held by TCRdb, this immuneACCESS table contains in-frame sequences only and omits some clones. Under half of the omission traces to an unresolved V gene where checked; the cause of the rest is unknown. V and J calls and clone size are as listed in that table; D and trimming were resolved from the DNA. The sample has 200,000 to 300,000 clones on record, more than 80% of them singletons. The ten largest clones capture around 5.9% of the sample.

The collaborating institutions used their own protocols to collect whole blood in K2EDTA tubes. For TCRbeta analysis, collaborators shipped samples in one of three forms: frozen whole blood, isolated PBMCs, or DNA extracted from either of those sample types. Turning to this clone: What this receptor recognizes is not known. The record has no base qualities; no much larger clone is one base away.

Results and caveats for the whole study, not just this receptor: How much clinical and demographic metadata was included differed by source and by participant, and the metadata was provided uncurated.

CDR1 and CDR2 are drawn from the germline V gene (reference sequence): MNHEY, SMNVEV. From the cysteine through the phenylalanine, the CDR3 covers 12 amino acids. Only the CDR3 part of the read is kept: 36 bases, read in frame from the first base. V is clipped by 8 bases and J by 7 bases, and the sequence between their germline boundaries is 14 bases long. The receptor's source is a human donor in a cohort sampled during active COVID-19. The receptor chain draws on TRBV27 and TRBJ1-2, with the D gene not confidently named. Sequences were obtained from peripheral blood. The nucleotide sequence reads as follows: TGTGCCAGCTTTAATCCCGAGGGTGGCTACACCTTC. Its protein reads: CASFNPEGGYTF.